The 23 T cell receptor beta chains presented below share a single source sample, sequenced in a study of blood T cell repertoires in COVID-19 (dated by TCRdb to the early 2020s). The library relied on the immunoSEQ multiplex PCR assay. TCRdb re-hosts the immuneACCESS table, in-frame sequences only. Its copies lack some clones; in the studies checked, an unresolved V gene accounts for under half of them, and the cause for the rest is not known. Across this sample there are about 130,000 clones, with 80% to 95% seen only once. The ten largest clonotypes hold around 2.1% of the sample. The sample was peripheral blood. The receptor set was obtained from a middle-aged man with COVID-19, enrolled during active disease.

A single count supports this clone. V is TRBV27 and J is TRBJ2-3; 10 bases match TRBD2. There are 15 residues in the CDR3. CDR1 and CDR2 from the germline V gene are MNHEY and SMNVEV (reference sequence). J gave up 3 bases and V 6 bases, and 6 bases lay outside the gene matches. The CDR3 nucleotides are TGTGCCAGCAGCCAGCGGGAGGGCCCGACAGATACGCAGTATTTT. Translating gives CASSQREGPTDTQYF.

This clone was found once. V usage is TRBV4-2 and J usage is TRBJ2-7, with TRBD2 as a possible D gene (6 bases). V was pared by 1 base and J by 1 base, with 8 bases between. The CDR3 loop spans 14 amino acids. Germline V CDR1 and CDR2: LGHNA, YNFKEQ. This CDR3 reads CASSQGGDSYEQYF. The CDR3 nucleotides read TGTGCCAGCAGCCAAGGCGGGGATTCCTACGAGCAGTACTTC.

This chain joins TRBV6-5 and TRBJ2-2; possibly TRBD1 for D (6 bases). V lost 10 bases to trimming and J lost 0 bases, with 12 bases between them. The CDR3 length is 14 residues. Germline assignment: CDR1 MNHEY and CDR2 SVGAGI. The CDR3 loop is CATTDRANTGELFF. The CDR3 nucleotides are TGTGCCACGACGGACAGAGCGAACACCGGGGAGCTGTTTTTT.

This chain joins TRBV10-3 and TRBJ2-5, with 7 bases aligning to TRBD2. Germline V gene lookup returns CDR1 ENHRY and CDR2 SYGVKD. The V gene end was trimmed by 6 bases and the J gene end by 4 bases; junction bases not matched to a gene: 5. The CDR3 has 13 residues. The CDR3 nucleotides read TGTGCCATCAGGGCGGGAGAGCCAGAGACCCAGTACTTC. It encodes CAIRAGEPETQYF.

The chain links TRBV19 to TRBJ1-2; D is possibly TRBD1 (6 bases). Germline V lookup: CDR1 LNHDA, CDR2 SQIVND (reference sequence). With 0 bases removed from V and 2 bases from J, the gap between germline ends came to 10 bases. The CDR3 is made up of 15 amino acids. The CDR3 reads CASSIDLRGNYGYTF. The CDR3 nucleotides read TGTGCCAGTAGTATAGATTTGAGGGGGAACTATGGCTACACCTTC.

The rearrangement uses TRBV2 and TRBJ2-1, with 8 bases that match TRBD1. CDR3 length: 13 residues. The J segment lost 2 bases and the V segment lost 10 bases, leaving 4 bases of the junction unmatched. CDR1 and CDR2 (germline): SNHLY, FYNNEI. CDR3 residues: CANRTGTYNEQFF. The CDR3 nucleotides are TGTGCCAACCGGACAGGGACCTACAATGAGCAGTTCTTC.

The chain combines TRBV11-2 with TRBJ1-2, with a weak D call TRBD1 (6 bases). The CDR3 is 15 amino acids. CDR1 is SGHAT, CDR2 FQNNGV, per germline. Trimming took off 6 bases at V and 7 bases at J, with 21 bases between the two ends. In nucleotides, the CDR3 is TGTGCCAGCAGTTCGCTCTCGACGGGGGGCGCTGGCTACACCTTC. It specifies CASSSLSTGGAGYTF.

This chain uses TRBV29-1 with TRBJ2-2; 9 bases are shared with TRBD1. CDR3 length: 22 amino acids. Germline CDR1 SQVTM, CDR2 ANQGSEA. Trimming at V came to 4 bases and at J to 0 bases, leaving 24 bases not matched to a gene. The CDR3 DNA sequence: TGCAGCGTTGGTAGAACGGGGGATGGGTTCGACAGGGGGAGGGCGAACACCGGGGAGCTGTTTTTT. Residues: CSVGRTGDGFDRGRANTGELFF.

This chain joins TRBV3-1 (or the pseudogene TRBV3-2) and TRBJ1-3; TRBD1 matches at 8 bases. The germline V gene has CDR1 LGHDT and CDR2 YNNKEL (reference sequence). The length of the CDR3 is 18 residues. With V trimmed by 1 base and J by 0 bases, 8 bases remained unmatched. The CDR3 DNA reads TGTGCCAGCAGCCAAGGAGGACAGGGACCCTACTCTGGAAACACCATATATTTT. Protein sequence: CASSQGGQGPYSGNTIYF.

The rearrangement links TRBV9 to TRBJ2-5; 8 positions agree with TRBD2. Losses at the gene ends were 4 bases for V and 4 bases for J; bases not matched to a gene: 6. This CDR3 region has 14 residues. CDR1 is SGDLS and CDR2 is YYNGEE in the germline V gene. This CDR3 is CASSRAGAAETQYF. The CDR3 DNA sequence: TGTGCCAGCAGCCGAGCGGGAGCGGCAGAGACCCAGTACTTC.

The chain links TRBV15 to TRBJ2-7, with D possibly being TRBD2 (6 bases). The CDR3 is 16 residues long. With 0 bases removed from V and 0 bases from J, the gap between germline ends came to 12 bases. Germline CDR1 LNHNV, CDR2 YYDKDF (reference sequence). CDR3 region: CATSRDSAGISYEQYF. The CDR3 DNA reads as TGTGCCACCAGCAGAGATTCGGCGGGGATCTCCTACGAGCAGTACTTC.

This clone was recorded only once. The J gene is TRBJ2-7, the V gene TRBV28; the match to TRBD1 covers 8 bases. The CDR3 extends over 13 amino acids. The ends lost 6 bases at V and 2 bases at J; junction bases unmatched: 3. Germline CDR1 reads MDHEN; CDR2 reads SYDVKM. Written as DNA, the CDR3 is TGTGCCAGCAGCGTACAGGGGGCCTACGAGCAGTACGTC. Its translation: CASSVQGAYEQYV.

V is TRBV19 and J is TRBJ1-3; perhaps TRBD1 as D (6 bases). The germline CDR1 and CDR2 sequences are LNHDA and SQIVND (reference sequence). This CDR3 has 13 residues. V lost 10 bases to trimming and J lost 3 bases, with 13 bases between them. The CDR3 nucleotides read TGTGCCACCTCCCAGGGGCGTGGAAACACCATATATTTT. As protein: CATSQGRGNTIYF.

With regard to this clone: A read error may produce the germline difference seen at one junction end. The chain carries TRBV11-2 and TRBJ1-5, with 8 bases that match TRBD1. Germline V gives CDR1 SGHAT, CDR2 FQNNGV. The CDR3 loop spans 12 amino acids. CDR3 in amino acids: CASSFRWTGRNF. CDR3 sequence (DNA): TGTGCCAGCAGCTTTAGATGGACAGGGAGAAATTTT. The full variable domain, with the rest looked up from reference TRBV11-2 and TRBJ1-5, is EAGVAQSPRYKIIEKRQSVAFWCNPISGHATLYWYQQILGQGPKLLIQFQNNGVVDDSQLPKDRFSAERLKGVDSTLKIQPAKLEDSAVYLCASSFRWTGRNFGDGTRLSIL.

In the case of this clone: The same CDR3 arises from other DNA sequences in this sample as well. The J gene is TRBJ1-4, the V gene TRBV15; TRBD1 agrees at 8 bases. The CDR3 contains 14 residues. V gave up 5 bases and J gave up 4 bases; unmatched junction bases: 3. Germline V gene data show CDR1 as LNHNV and CDR2 as YYDKDF (reference sequence). CDR3 region: CATSRGQGNEKLFF. The DNA of the CDR3 is TGTGCCACCAGCCGCGGACAGGGTAATGAAAAACTGTTTTTT.

This sequence joins TRBV3-1 (or the pseudogene TRBV3-2) and TRBJ1-4; the match to TRBD1 covers 9 bases. The germline gives CDR1 LGHDT, CDR2 YNNKEL (reference sequence). Unmatched junction bases numbered 10, after V lost 6 bases and J lost 8 bases. CDR3 length equals 15 residues. This CDR3 is CASRGDGTGNEKLFF. The CDR3 region has the DNA TGTGCCAGCAGGGGGGACGGGACAGGGAACGAAAAACTGTTTTTT.

V gene TRBV19 combines with J gene TRBJ2-2; 15 bases agree with TRBD2. J was trimmed by 6 bases and V by 8 bases; bases with no gene match: 13. This CDR3 contains 18 residues. The V gene's germline CDR1 is LNHDA and CDR2 SQIVND (reference sequence). CDR3 region: CASGPGLAGGRRSGELFF. In DNA, the CDR3 is TGTGCCAGTGGACCGGGACTAGCGGGAGGTAGGCGGTCCGGGGAGCTGTTTTTT.

The chain links TRBV6-5 to TRBJ1-2, with TRBD1 identical over 8 bases. Germline V CDR1 and CDR2: MNHEY, SVGAGI. The CDR3 totals 14 residues. J gave up 7 bases and V 5 bases, and 9 bases lay outside the gene matches. The DNA for the CDR3 is TGTGCCAGCAGTAGGGATCAGGGGGCTGGTGGCTACACCTTC. Its protein product is CASSRDQGAGGYTF.

The chain employs TRBV5-4 and TRBJ2-3; TRBD2 aligns across 12 bases. This CDR3 comprises 18 residues. J gave up 1 base and V 5 bases, and 11 bases lay outside the gene matches. CDR1 SGHNT and CDR2 YYREEE come from the germline V gene (reference sequence). The CDR3 protein is CASRVGLAGLGGTDTQYF. The CDR3 bases are TGTGCCAGCAGAGTGGGACTAGCGGGCCTTGGGGGCACAGATACGCAGTATTTT.

The V and J genes are TRBV19 and TRBJ2-2, with a possible D match to TRBD2 (6 bases). V lost 4 bases to trimming and J lost 8 bases, with 14 bases between them. Looked up from germline, CDR1 is LNHDA and CDR2 is SQIVND (reference sequence). The CDR3 covers 14 residues. The DNA for the CDR3 is TGTGCCAGTAGTACAACGGGGGTTCCTGGGGAGCTGTTTTTT. Translating it yields CASSTTGVPGELFF.

The chain is built from TRBV5-1 and TRBJ2-5; D is unresolved. CDR1 and CDR2 (germline): SGHRS, YFSETQ. Trimming removed 2 bases from V and 3 bases from J, with 8 bases in between. The length of the CDR3 is 13 residues. Here the CDR3 DNA reads TGCGCCAGCAGCTTTAATTTAGAAGAGACCCAGTACTTC. Translating gives CASSFNLEETQYF.

This chain uses TRBV10-3 with TRBJ2-7, with a weak D call TRBD2 (6 bases). CDR1 is ENHRY and CDR2 is SYGVKD in the germline V gene. Trimming removed 0 bases from V and 3 bases from J, with 12 bases in between. The CDR3 has 15 residues. The CDR3 reads CAISESWRGHYEQYF. The CDR3 coding sequence is TGTGCCATCAGTGAGTCCTGGAGGGGCCACTACGAGCAGTACTTC.

The J gene is TRBJ2-7, the V gene TRBV14, with 8 bases that match TRBD2. CDR3 length: 17 residues. Per germline, CDR1 SGHDN and CDR2 FVKESK. After removal of 0 bases from V and 2 bases from J, the junction contained 9 bases not matched to a gene. The CDR3 spells CASSQERQAGVPYEQYF. As DNA, the CDR3 is TGTGCCAGCAGCCAAGAAAGGCAAGCGGGAGTACCCTACGAGCAGTACTTC.